Following are 6 T cell receptor beta chains from one sample sequenced in a study of T cells after somatic rescue of genetic block. This table comes from immunoSEQ multiplex PCR, and its TCRdb copy is limited to in-frame clones, with some not included. This repertoire shows about 67,000 clones, about 90% found once; its top ten account for around 2.8%. Sequencing used peripheral blood mononuclear cells (PBMCs). Receptors were obtained from a man aged 35-49 years.

The V gene is TRBV28, the J gene TRBJ1-5, with 9 bases identical to TRBD1. The J segment lost 4 bases and the V segment lost 7 bases, leaving 5 bases of the junction unmatched. The CDR3 runs 14 residues. Germline assignment: CDR1 MDHEN and CDR2 SYDVKM. The CDR3, as DNA: TGTGCCAGCATCACCGGGACAGGGAATCAGCCCCAGCATTTT. Translating gives CASITGTGNQPQHF.

This sequence joins TRBV5-1 and TRBJ2-1; D is possibly TRBD1 (5 bases). CDR1 and CDR2 (germline): SGHRS, YFSETQ. Trimming stripped 4 bases from V and 7 bases from J, with 9 bases between. The CDR3 length is 12 residues. The CDR3 region is CASSLPGNEQFF. In DNA, the CDR3 is TGCGCCAGCAGCCTTCCAGGGAATGAGCAGTTCTTC.

The chain uses TRBV7-6 and TRBJ2-5, with D possibly TRBD2 on 6 matching bases. V lost 3 bases and J lost 7, with 12 bases in between. The CDR3 has 13 residues. Germline CDR1 and CDR2: SGHVS and FNYEAQ. The CDR3 region has the DNA TGTGCCAGCAGCTTTAGGCTGGAGGGGACCCAGTACTTC. Its translation: CASSFRLEGTQYF.

The chain couples TRBV27 to TRBJ2-1; the D gene is possibly TRBD2 (5 bases). CDR1 and CDR2 (germline): MNHEY, SMNVEV (reference sequence). The V end was cut by 2 bases, the J end by 6 bases, with 8 bases between. The CDR3 consists of 13 residues. The CDR3 spells CASSLGSFNEQFF. The CDR3 DNA follows: TGTGCCAGCAGTTTAGGGAGCTTCAATGAGCAGTTCTTC.

The CDR3 is CASSEAGLAPRYEQFF. The CDR3 coding sequence is TGTGCCAGCAGTGAAGCGGGACTAGCGCCCCGCTATGAGCAGTTCTTC. The chain has TRBV6-1 and TRBJ2-1, with TRBD2 identical over 10 bases. The CDR3 has 16 amino acids. J gave up 8 bases and V 0 bases, and 7 bases lay outside the gene matches. CDR1 and CDR2 from the germline V gene are MNHNS and SASEGT.

V gene TRBV12-5 combines with J gene TRBJ1-6, with 10 bases identical to TRBD1. V lost 9 bases and J lost 8; bases outside the gene matches: 1. Looked up from germline, CDR1 is LGHNT and CDR2 is FRNRAP. This CDR3 contains 12 residues. CDR3 sequence (DNA): TGTGCTAGCGGGACAGGGGATTCACCCCTCCACTTT. Protein: CASGTGDSPLHF.